A selection of T cell receptor beta chains follows, all from one sample in a study of shared clonotypes between healthy human individuals. TCRdb keeps only in-frame clones here, not all; method: immunoSEQ multiplex PCR. Counted here are 650,000 to 800,000 clones, 92% occurring once; the ten biggest clones make up nearly 25%. The sample was naive CD8+ T cells sorted from blood. The receptor set was obtained from a man under 40 in good health. The CDR3 runs from the conserved cysteine through the conserved F or W. The D gene is left open where the match is weak. A row's size may be missing; if present it is once, few, many or a size class.

d_gene	v_gene	j_gene	abundance	CDR3aa	CDR3nt
-	TRBV5-5	TRBJ2-5	-	CASSGVSLGEETQYF	TGTGCCAGCAGCGGGGTATCACTCGGGGAGGAGACCCAGTACTTC
-	TRBV21-1	TRBJ2-7	once	CASSKRVVGSGDYEQYF	TGTGCCAGCAGCAAAAGGGTCGTTGGTAGCGGAGATTACGAGCAGTACTTC
-	TRBV10-1	TRBJ2-2	-	CASRAPNTGELFF	TGCGCCAGCAGGGCTCCGAACACCGGGGAGCTGTTTTTT
-	TRBV9	TRBJ2-2	-	CASSVWAETTGELFF	TGTGCCAGCAGCGTTTGGGCAGAGACCACCGGGGAGCTGTTTTTT
-	TRBV29-1	TRBJ1-2	-	CSVEDRWYGYTF	TGCAGCGTTGAAGACAGATGGTATGGCTACACCTTC
TRBD2	TRBV7-3	TRBJ2-3	-	CASSPTSGSRGDTQYF	TGTGCCAGCAGCCCCACTAGCGGGAGCAGGGGAGATACGCAGTATTTT
TRBD2	TRBV11-2	TRBJ2-1	-	CASSLGPSGRLNEQFF	TGTGCCAGCAGCTTAGGGCCCAGCGGGAGACTCAATGAGCAGTTCTTC
-	TRBV9	TRBJ2-1	-	CASSVRPSLLAGEQFF	TGTGCCAGCAGCGTACGTCCTAGCTTGTTGGCTGGAGAGCAGTTCTTC
-	TRBV6-1	TRBJ1-2	-	CASSAPSGLRGYTF	TGTGCCAGCAGTGCCCCGTCAGGGCTAAGGGGCTACACCTTC
TRBD1	TRBV5-6	TRBJ1-3	-	CASSSTGGSGNTIYF	TGTGCCAGCAGCTCTACAGGGGGATCTGGAAACACCATATATTTT
TRBD1	TRBV6-1	TRBJ1-5	-	CASSTGTGGQPQHF	TGTGCCAGCAGCACAGGGACAGGGGGACAGCCCCAGCATTTT
-	TRBV6-1	TRBJ1-2	once	CASSELAARGSGYTF	TGTGCCAGCAGTGAACTCGCAGCTAGGGGCTCTGGCTACACCTTC
-	TRBV4-1	TRBJ2-5	-	CASGGYGIGETQYF	TGCGCCAGCGGTGGTTACGGAATTGGGGAGACCCAGTACTTC
-	TRBV4-1	TRBJ2-1	once	CASSQERAIYNEQFF	TGCGCCAGCAGCCAAGAGAGGGCCATCTACAATGAGCAGTTCTTC
TRBD2	TRBV13	TRBJ2-1	-	CASSPSGRAYNEQFF	TGTGCCAGCAGCCCGAGCGGGAGGGCCTACAATGAGCAGTTCTTC
-	TRBV30	TRBJ2-2	-	CAWSGVAPGELFF	TGTGCCTGGAGTGGAGTAGCCCCCGGGGAGCTGTTTTTT
TRBD1	TRBV29-1	TRBJ2-1	-	CSAGQLGGYNEQFF	TGCAGCGCGGGACAGTTGGGCGGATACAATGAGCAGTTCTTC
-	TRBV30	TRBJ2-1	-	CAWSENNEQFF	TGTGCCTGGAGCGAAAACAATGAGCAGTTCTTC
TRBD2	TRBV19	TRBJ2-5	-	CASSQPSGTSGYLQETQYF	TGTGCCAGTAGTCAACCCTCCGGGACTAGCGGGTACCTCCAAGAGACCCAGTACTTC
-	TRBV5-1	TRBJ2-3	-	CASSAQSTDTQYF	TGCGCCAGCAGCGCGCAGAGCACAGATACGCAGTATTTT
TRBD2	TRBV19	TRBJ2-7	-	CASSAGLAGVYEQYF	TGTGCCAGTAGTGCGGGACTAGCGGGAGTCTACGAGCAGTACTTC
-	TRBV28	TRBJ2-7	once	CASSQTGYSYEQYF	TGTGCCAGCAGTCAAACAGGGTACTCCTACGAGCAGTACTTC
-	TRBV28	TRBJ2-7	-	CASSREYRGLAYEQYF	TGTGCCAGCAGTCGGGAATACAGAGGCCTGGCCTACGAGCAGTACTTC
-	TRBV7-9	TRBJ1-5	-	CASSSPGGNQPQHF	TGTGCCAGCAGCTCCCCAGGGGGCAATCAGCCCCAGCATTTT
TRBD1	TRBV6-6	TRBJ2-6	-	CASTWTGGGGANVLTF	TGTGCCAGCACCTGGACAGGGGGCGGAGGGGCCAACGTCCTGACTTTC